One and the same sample provided the 8 T cell receptor beta chains below, sequenced in a study of human thymus T cells. Assay used: immunoSEQ multiplex PCR; TCRdb lists only in-frame clones, some missing. Here the sample spans 35,000 to 55,000 clones, 94% being singletons. Source material: blood. The receptors were gathered from a boy in the first two years of life with a congenital heart defect but otherwise immunologically healthy.

DNA of the CDR3: TGTGCCAGCAGTTATACGCTTAGCTCTGGAAACACCATATATTTT. Protein product: CASSYTLSSGNTIYF. The rearrangement uses TRBV6-6 and TRBJ1-3, with D hard to call. The V end lost 3 bases, the J end lost 0 bases, and 9 bases lay between the germline ends. There are 15 residues in the CDR3. Germline assignment: CDR1 MNHNY and CDR2 SVGAGI (reference sequence).

This chain uses TRBV6-6 with TRBJ1-3; D unclear. The germline V gene encodes CDR1 MNHNY and CDR2 SVGAGI (reference sequence). The CDR3 length is 13 residues. With 8 bases removed from V and 0 bases from J, the gap between germline ends came to 8 bases. In DNA, the CDR3 is TGTGCCAGCCTCGAAGGCTCTGGAAACACCATATATTTT. Translation gives CASLEGSGNTIYF.

The V and J genes are TRBV27 and TRBJ1-6, with 10 bases lining up with TRBD1. CDR1 and CDR2 (germline): MNHEY, SMNVEV (reference sequence). The CDR3 covers 18 residues. V shed 6 bases and J 0 bases; nucleotides not matched to a gene: 8. This CDR3 is CASSSGQGFYSYNSPLHF. The DNA for the CDR3 is TGTGCCAGCAGCTCGGGACAGGGGTTTTACTCCTATAATTCACCCCTCCACTTT.

This sequence joins TRBV5-4 and TRBJ2-5, with unresolved D. Germline V lookup: CDR1 SGHNT, CDR2 YYREEE (reference sequence). CDR3 length: 14 amino acids. Trimming took 1 base from V and 5 from J, leaving 12 bases between them. The chain's CDR3 is CASSLSRQGETQYF. The CDR3 coding sequence is TGTGCCAGCAGCTTGTCTCGGCAAGGGGAGACCCAGTACTTC.

The gene calls are TRBV4-1 and TRBJ1-5; D gene uncertain. Germline values: CDR1 MGHRA, CDR2 YSYEKL. This CDR3 comprises 14 residues. Trimming removed 2 bases from V and 2 bases from J, with 7 bases in between. DNA for the CDR3: TGCGCCAGCAGCCAAAAGGAGGGCAATCAGCCCCAGCATTTT. Protein: CASSQKEGNQPQHF.

The chain employs TRBV7-9 and TRBJ1-5, with D maybe TRBD1 (6 bases). V was pared by 2 bases and J by 4 bases, with 9 bases between. The germline V gene encodes CDR1 SEHNR and CDR2 FQNEAQ (reference sequence). The CDR3 spans 14 residues. The DNA for the CDR3 is TGTGCCAGCAGCTTATATACAGGGAATCAGCCCCAGCATTTT. This translates into CASSLYTGNQPQHF.

The V gene is TRBV15, the J gene TRBJ1-2, with a weak D call TRBD1 (6 bases). Deletions cut 0 bases from V and 8 bases from J, with 13 bases between. The germline CDR1 and CDR2 sequences are LNHNV and YYDKDF (reference sequence). The CDR3 has 14 amino acids. In DNA form, the CDR3 reads TGTGCCACCAGCAGAGATCTGGGGGCAGGCGGCTACACCTTC. Its protein product is CATSRDLGAGGYTF.

This clone appeared once. The chain combines TRBV5-6 with TRBJ2-5; D is undetermined. Germline-derived CDR1 and CDR2 are SGHDT and YYEEEE. CDR3 length: 14 residues. V shed 1 base and J shed 1 base, with 8 bases lying between them. CDR3 region: CASSLTAFQETQYF. As DNA, the CDR3 is TGTGCCAGCAGCTTGACAGCCTTCCAAGAGACCCAGTACTTC.